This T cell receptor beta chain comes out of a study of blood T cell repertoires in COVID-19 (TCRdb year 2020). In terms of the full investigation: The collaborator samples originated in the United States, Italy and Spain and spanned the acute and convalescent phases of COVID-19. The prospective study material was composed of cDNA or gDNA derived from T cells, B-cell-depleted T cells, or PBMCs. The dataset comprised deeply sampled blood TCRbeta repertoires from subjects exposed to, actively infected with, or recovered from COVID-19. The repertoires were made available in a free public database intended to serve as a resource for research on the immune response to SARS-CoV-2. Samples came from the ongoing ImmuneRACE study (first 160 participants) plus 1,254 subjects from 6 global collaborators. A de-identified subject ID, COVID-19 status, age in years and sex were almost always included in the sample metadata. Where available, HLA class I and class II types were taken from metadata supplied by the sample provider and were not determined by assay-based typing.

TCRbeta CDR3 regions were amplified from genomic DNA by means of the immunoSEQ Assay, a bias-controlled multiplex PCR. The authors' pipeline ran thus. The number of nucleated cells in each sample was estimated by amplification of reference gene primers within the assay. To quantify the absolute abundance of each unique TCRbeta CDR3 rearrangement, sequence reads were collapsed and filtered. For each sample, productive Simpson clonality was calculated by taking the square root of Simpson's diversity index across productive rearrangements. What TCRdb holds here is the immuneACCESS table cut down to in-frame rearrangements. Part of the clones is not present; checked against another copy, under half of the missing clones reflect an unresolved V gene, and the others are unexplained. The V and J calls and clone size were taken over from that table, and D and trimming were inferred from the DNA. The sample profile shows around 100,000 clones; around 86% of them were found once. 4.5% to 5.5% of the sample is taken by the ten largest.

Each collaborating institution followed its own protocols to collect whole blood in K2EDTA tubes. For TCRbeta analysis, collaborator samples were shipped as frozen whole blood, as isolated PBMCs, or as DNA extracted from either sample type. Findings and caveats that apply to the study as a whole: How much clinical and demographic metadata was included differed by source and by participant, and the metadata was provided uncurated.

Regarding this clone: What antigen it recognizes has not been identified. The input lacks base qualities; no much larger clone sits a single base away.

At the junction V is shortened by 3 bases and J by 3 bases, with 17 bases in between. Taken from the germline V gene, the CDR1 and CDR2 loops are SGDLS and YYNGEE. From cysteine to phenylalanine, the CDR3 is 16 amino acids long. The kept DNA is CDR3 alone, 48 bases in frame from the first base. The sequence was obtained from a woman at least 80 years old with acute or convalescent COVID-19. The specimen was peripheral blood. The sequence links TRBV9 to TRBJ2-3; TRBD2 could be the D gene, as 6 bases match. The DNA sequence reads TGTGCCAGCAGCGAGGGTGGGGGGAGAGGTACAGATACGCAGTATTTT. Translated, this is CASSEGGGRGTDTQYF.